This T cell receptor beta chain came from a study of human T cells and chemical hapten exposure. The study, taken as a whole, reports: All donors were alopecia patients, so their immunity may differ from that of healthy people. Those TCRs sitting above 1 in 1000 frequency stayed the same with DPC sensitization.

Time point meaning: patch test 3, about 24 weeks after DPC sensitization. Specified treatment: therapeutic diphenylcyclopropenone sensitization with weekly scalp DPC. Unfractionated whole blood yielded total RNA. Trimming cost V 3 bases and J 6 bases, with 12 bases left between them. CDR3 length: 14 amino acids. This clonotype was observed a few times. Its antigen is unknown. What the library attached to individual cDNA molecules were unique molecular identifiers. TCRdb passed the RACE reads through MiXCR, listing each CDR3 protein once. The sample shows 190,000 or so distinct CDR3 sequences, approximately 26% of them seen only once.

The sequenced sample was whole blood, obtained in connection with sensitization to the hapten diphenylcyclopropenone (DPC). The sequence was collected from a middle-aged woman with alopecia areata. Some clones in this sample may be carry-over from other donors' samples. This chain uses TRBV12-3 or TRBV12-4 with TRBJ2-1; D assignment may be TRBD1 or TRBD2 (7 bases each). The CDR3 DNA reads TGTGCCAGCAGTTTCTCCAGGGGGGGCAATGAGCAGTTCTTC. It yields the protein CASSFSRGGNEQFF.